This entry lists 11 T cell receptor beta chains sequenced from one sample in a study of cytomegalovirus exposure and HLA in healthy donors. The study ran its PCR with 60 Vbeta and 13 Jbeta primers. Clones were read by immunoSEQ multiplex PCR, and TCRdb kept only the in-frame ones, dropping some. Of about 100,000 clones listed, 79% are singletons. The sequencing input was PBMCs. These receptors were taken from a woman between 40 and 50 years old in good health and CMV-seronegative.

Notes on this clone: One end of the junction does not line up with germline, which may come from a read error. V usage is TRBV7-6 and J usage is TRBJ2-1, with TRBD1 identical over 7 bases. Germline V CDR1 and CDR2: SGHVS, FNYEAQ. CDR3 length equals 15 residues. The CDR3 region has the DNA TGTGCCAGCACCTTAGAGACAGGGTCTTACAATGAGCAGTTCTTC. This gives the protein CASTLETGSYNEQFF.

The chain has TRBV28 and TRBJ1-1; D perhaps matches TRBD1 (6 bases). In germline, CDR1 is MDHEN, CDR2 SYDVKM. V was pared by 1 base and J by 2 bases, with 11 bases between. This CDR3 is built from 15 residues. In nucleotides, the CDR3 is TGTGCCAGCAGTTTATTCCGGACAGCTAACACTGAAGCTTTCTTT. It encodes CASSLFRTANTEAFF. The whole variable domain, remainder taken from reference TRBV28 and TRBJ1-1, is DVKVTQSSRYLVKRTGEKVFLECVQDMDHENMFWYRQDPGLGLRLIYFSYDVKMKEKGDIPEGYSVSREKKERFSLILESASTNQTSMYLCASSLFRTANTEAFFGQGTRLTVV.

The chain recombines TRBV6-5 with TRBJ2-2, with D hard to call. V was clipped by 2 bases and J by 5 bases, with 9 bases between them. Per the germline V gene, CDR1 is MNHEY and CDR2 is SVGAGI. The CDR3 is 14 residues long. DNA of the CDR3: TGTGCCAGCAGTTACGAGACTCGGACCGGGGAGCTGTTTTTT. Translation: CASSYETRTGELFF.

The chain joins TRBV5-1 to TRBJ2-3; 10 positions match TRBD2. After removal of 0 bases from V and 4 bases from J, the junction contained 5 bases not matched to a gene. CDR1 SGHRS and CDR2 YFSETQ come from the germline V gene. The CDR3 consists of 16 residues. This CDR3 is CASSLGAGGQADTQYF. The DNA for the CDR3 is TGCGCCAGCAGCTTGGGAGCGGGGGGGCAAGCAGATACGCAGTATTTT.

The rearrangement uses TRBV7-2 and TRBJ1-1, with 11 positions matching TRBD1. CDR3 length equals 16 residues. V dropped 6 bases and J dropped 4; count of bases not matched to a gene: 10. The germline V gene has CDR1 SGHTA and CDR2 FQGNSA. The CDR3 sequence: CASRSSGTGGITEAFF. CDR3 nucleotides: TGTGCCAGCAGATCATCCGGGACAGGGGGAATCACTGAAGCTTTCTTT. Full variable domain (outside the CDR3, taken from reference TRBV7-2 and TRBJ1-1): GAGVSQSPSNKVTEKGKDVELRCDPISGHTALYWYRQSLGQGLEFLIYFQGNSAPDKSGLPSDRFSAERTGGSVSTLTIQRTQQEDSAVYLCASRSSGTGGITEAFFGQGTRLTVV.

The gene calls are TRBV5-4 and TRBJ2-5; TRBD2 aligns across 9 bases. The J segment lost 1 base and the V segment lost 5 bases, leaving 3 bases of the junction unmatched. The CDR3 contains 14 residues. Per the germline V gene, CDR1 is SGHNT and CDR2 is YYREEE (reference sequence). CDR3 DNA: TGTGCCAGCAGGCTAGCGGGGTTCCAAGAGACCCAGTACTTC. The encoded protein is CASRLAGFQETQYF.

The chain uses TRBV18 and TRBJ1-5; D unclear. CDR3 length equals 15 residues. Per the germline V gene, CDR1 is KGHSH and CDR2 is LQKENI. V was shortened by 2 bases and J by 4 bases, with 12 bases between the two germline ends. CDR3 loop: CASSPDRVENQPQHF. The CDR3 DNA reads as TGTGCCAGCTCACCAGACCGGGTTGAGAATCAGCCCCAGCATTTT. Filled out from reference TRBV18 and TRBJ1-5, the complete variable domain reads NAGVMQNPRHLVRRRGQEARLRCSPMKGHSHVYWYRQLPEEGLKFMVYLQKENIIDESGMPKERFSAEFPKEGPSILRIQQVVRGDSAAYFCASSPDRVENQPQHFGDGTRLSIL.

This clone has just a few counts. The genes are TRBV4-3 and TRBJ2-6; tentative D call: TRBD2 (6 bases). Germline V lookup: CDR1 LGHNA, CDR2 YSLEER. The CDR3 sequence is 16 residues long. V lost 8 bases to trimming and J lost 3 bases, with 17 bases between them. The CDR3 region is CASGSGQTSGANVLTF. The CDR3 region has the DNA TGCGCCAGCGGAAGCGGGCAGACTAGTGGGGCCAACGTCCTGACTTTC.

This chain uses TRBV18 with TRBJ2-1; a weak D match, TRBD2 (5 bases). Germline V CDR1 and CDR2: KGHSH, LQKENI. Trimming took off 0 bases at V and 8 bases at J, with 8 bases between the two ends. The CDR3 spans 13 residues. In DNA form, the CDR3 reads TGTGCCAGCTCACCACCTGACGGGGATGAGCAGTTCTTC. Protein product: CASSPPDGDEQFF. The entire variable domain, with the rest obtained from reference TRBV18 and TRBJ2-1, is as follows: NAGVMQNPRHLVRRRGQEARLRCSPMKGHSHVYWYRQLPEEGLKFMVYLQKENIIDESGMPKERFSAEFPKEGPSILRIQQVVRGDSAAYFCASSPPDGDEQFFGPGTRLTVL.

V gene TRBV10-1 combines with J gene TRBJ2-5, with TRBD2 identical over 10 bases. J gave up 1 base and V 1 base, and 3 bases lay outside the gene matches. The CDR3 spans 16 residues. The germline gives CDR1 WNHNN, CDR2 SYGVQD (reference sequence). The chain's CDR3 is CASSEWTSGSQETQYF. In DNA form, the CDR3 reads TGCGCCAGCAGTGAGTGGACTAGCGGTTCCCAAGAGACCCAGTACTTC.

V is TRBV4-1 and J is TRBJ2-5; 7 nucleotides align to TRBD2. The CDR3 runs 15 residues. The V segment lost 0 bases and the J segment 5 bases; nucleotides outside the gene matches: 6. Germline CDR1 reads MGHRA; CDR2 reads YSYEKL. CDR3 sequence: CASSQDLMRGETQYF. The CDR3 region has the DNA TGCGCCAGCAGCCAAGATCTGATGCGGGGGGAGACCCAGTACTTC.